The entry below describes one T cell receptor (beta chain). Its target is not known. This specimen belongs to a study of post-analysis software for immune sequencing data. Notes on the study in general: Patients used roughly five TRBV segments, including TRBV5-6, TRBV5-1 and TRBV20-1, more often than controls. Significantly decreased normalized Chao1 diversity was recorded for multiple sclerosis patients relative to controls.

Unmatched junction bases numbered 8, after V lost 7 bases and J lost 6 bases. CDR1 MNHEY and CDR2 SMNVEV come from the germline V gene (reference sequence). CDR3 length equals 14 residues. Libraries were made from TCR beta cDNA, and they carried unique molecular identifiers. TCRdb re-derived calls from the PCR reads in MiXCR, one entry per CDR3 protein. Of 700,000 to 900,000 distinct CDR3 sequences listed, around 45% were seen once; the top ten hold roughly 4.5%. This sequence was found in a girl under 18 with multiple sclerosis. The sequenced sample was blood. The chain combines TRBV27 with TRBJ2-3; 9 bases fit TRBD2. The CDR3 spells CASTYSGSPDTQYF. Here the CDR3 DNA reads TGTGCCAGCACCTATAGCGGGAGCCCCGATACGCAGTATTTT.